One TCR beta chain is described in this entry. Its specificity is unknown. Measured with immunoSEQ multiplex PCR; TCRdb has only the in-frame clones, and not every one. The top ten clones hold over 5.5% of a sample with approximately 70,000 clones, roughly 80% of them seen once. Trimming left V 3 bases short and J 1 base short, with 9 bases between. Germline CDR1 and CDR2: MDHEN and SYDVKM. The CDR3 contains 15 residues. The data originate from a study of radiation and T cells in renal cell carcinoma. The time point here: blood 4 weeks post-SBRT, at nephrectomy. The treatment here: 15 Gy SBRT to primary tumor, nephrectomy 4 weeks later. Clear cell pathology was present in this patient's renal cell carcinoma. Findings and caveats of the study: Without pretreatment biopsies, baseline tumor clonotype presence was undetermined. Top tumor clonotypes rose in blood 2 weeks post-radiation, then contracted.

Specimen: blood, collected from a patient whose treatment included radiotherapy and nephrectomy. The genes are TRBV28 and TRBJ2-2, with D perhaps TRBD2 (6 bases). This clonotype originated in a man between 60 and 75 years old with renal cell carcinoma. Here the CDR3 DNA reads TGTGCCAGCAGTTTGGCTAGCGAGAACACCGGGGAGCTGTTTTTT. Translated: CASSLASENTGELFF.